This is a list of T cell receptor beta chains from one sample in a study of blood T cells in healthy people across ages. TCRdb analysed the 5' RACE reads with MiXCR anew, one entry per CDR3 protein. The data hold some 1.5 million distinct CDR3 sequences, with about 42% observed a single time. The material sequenced was blood. The source is a woman between 18 and 30 years old in good health. The CDR3 runs from the conserved cysteine through the conserved F or W.

J	V	CDR3
TRBJ2-5	TRBV5-1	CASSPGNEGETQYF
TRBJ1-2	TRBV5-1	CATGVILYGYTF
TRBJ2-1	TRBV18	CASSPPGIRYNEQFF
TRBJ2-4	TRBV7-2	CASSPGSTGQYF
TRBJ2-2	TRBV2	CASRAGTRNTGELFF
TRBJ2-3	TRBV27	CASSLGPGGGDTQYF
TRBJ1-1	TRBV28	CASISGTEAFF
TRBJ1-2	TRBV7-9	CASSLDLDRANYGYTF
TRBJ2-7	TRBV27	CASSLSIWGDSYEQYF
TRBJ1-1	TRBV12-3/TRBV12-4	CASRPDRGAFF
TRBJ2-3	TRBV6-5	CASRKDRRQTDTQYF
TRBJ2-1	TRBV5-5	CASTTINNNEQFF
TRBJ1-1	TRBV19	CASSTGTGNAFF
TRBJ2-2	TRBV24-1	CATSDPGTSGRYAGELFF
TRBJ2-3	TRBV18	CASSPLAGNPTDTQYF
TRBJ1-6	TRBV4-3	CASRPTGDNSPLHF
TRBJ2-2	TRBV4-3	CASSQEKYSQGAAGELFF
TRBJ2-1	TRBV9	CASSVGTGNEQFF
TRBJ2-3	TRBV4-2	CASSQDQDHTDTQYF
-	TRBV20-1	CSARQTSYNEQYF
TRBJ1-1	TRBV11-2	CASRRIGGPEAFF
TRBJ2-7	TRBV11-2	CASSLPDRAYEQYF
TRBJ2-1	TRBV20-1	CSATAREGSNEQFF
TRBJ1-1	TRBV13	CASLRKGTEAFF
TRBJ2-1	TRBV10-3	CAIGEFGAAVRTNEQFF
TRBJ2-1	TRBV2	CASSEGARAGSYNEQFF
-	TRBV4-2	CASSPTDRDPYEQYF
TRBJ1-2	TRBV7-8	CASSSFDRDANYGYTF
TRBJ1-4	TRBV20-1	CSARDRTGYEKLFF
TRBJ1-2	TRBV20-1	CSPPGGVVYGYTF
-	TRBV9	CASNEGSSYNEQYF
TRBJ2-1	TRBV20-1	CSARGLDNEQFF
TRBJ2-7	TRBV9	CASSHPGTGAPSYEQYF
TRBJ2-2	TRBV6-2/TRBV6-3	CASSYVGTGELFF
TRBJ2-7	TRBV12-3/TRBV12-4	CASSSRRDWTDYEQYF
TRBJ2-2	TRBV28	CASSSRLAGGPGELFF
TRBJ2-7	TRBV6-5	CEGWNEQYF
TRBJ1-2	TRBV3-1	CASSQAAIRTYAHGYTF
TRBJ2-5	TRBV7-6	CASSLATPGLAGYQETQYF
TRBJ1-2	TRBV7-2	CASSFYQGNYGYTF
-	TRBV27	CASSLGGQYNEQYF
TRBJ1-6	TRBV7-2	CASSLGPGTFNSPLHF
TRBJ2-1	TRBV2	CASSTDPSNEQFF
TRBJ1-2	TRBV2	CASGSSLGYTF
TRBJ1-1	TRBV6-2/TRBV6-3	CASIPGVWNTEAFF
TRBJ2-3	TRBV3-1	CASSQLKRSGGNTQYF
TRBJ2-1	TRBV7-9	CASSFPTASKKVEQFF
TRBJ1-5	TRBV7-2	CASSLVGTGGSQPQHF
TRBJ2-3	TRBV10-3	CAISAWTSGEGDTQYF
TRBJ1-1	TRBV20-1	CSAKSVGDTEAFF
TRBJ2-4	TRBV12-3/TRBV12-4	CASTLMTGNIQYF
TRBJ2-5	TRBV7-2	CASSLRTSGDQETQYF
TRBJ2-3	TRBV24-1	CATSDPRTTADTQYF
TRBJ2-1	TRBV5-1	CASSLAGKSGNEQFF